This is a list of T cell receptor beta chains from one sample in a study of cytomegalovirus exposure and HLA in healthy donors. The repertoire was sequenced with immunoSEQ multiplex PCR; TCRdb's copy has only in-frame clones and lacks some. The sample contains some 120,000 clones, approximately 95% of which appear only once. The material sequenced was PBMCs. The receptors originated from a man younger than 35 in good health and CMV-seronegative. The CDR3 runs from the conserved cysteine through the conserved F or W. D genes are given only for firm matches. A row's size may be missing; if present it is once, few, many or a size class.

size: -
D: -
J: TRBJ2-5
V: TRBV4-3
DNA: TGCGCCAGCAGCCAAGACCGACCCGGGACTCCGGGGGAGACCCAGTACTTC
CDR3: CASSQDRPGTPGETQYF

size: -
D: TRBD2
J: TRBJ2-1
V: TRBV13
DNA: TGTGCCAGCAGCTTCGGGACTAGCGGGAGGAATGAGCAGTTCTTC
CDR3: CASSFGTSGRNEQFF

size: many
D: -
J: TRBJ1-5
V: TRBV28
DNA: TGTGCCAGCAGGCCTGCCCCGGGGAAGAGTGATCGCAATCAGCCCCAGCATTTT
CDR3: CASRPAPGKSDRNQPQHF

size: -
D: TRBD1
J: TRBJ1-1
V: TRBV25-1
DNA: TGTGCCAGCAGAGACAGGGAGAACACTGAAGCTTTCTTT
CDR3: CASRDRENTEAFF

size: -
D: -
J: TRBJ1-1
V: TRBV11-3
DNA: TGTGCCAGCAGCTCGCGCGGGGGCGGCACTGAAGCTTTCTTT
CDR3: CASSSRGGGTEAFF

size: once
D: -
J: TRBJ1-1
V: TRBV29-1
DNA: TGCAGCGTCACCGGGGAGAACACTGAAGCTTTCTTT
CDR3: CSVTGENTEAFF

size: -
D: TRBD1
J: TRBJ1-2
V: TRBV7-2
DNA: TGTGCCAGCAGCTTGGCCGGGACAGGGTGGACCTTC
CDR3: CASSLAGTGWTF

size: -
D: -
J: TRBJ2-1
V: TRBV14
DNA: TGTGCCACCCGCCCTGTGGGCAGATACAATGAGCAGTTCTTC
CDR3: CATRPVGRYNEQFF

size: -
D: -
J: TRBJ1-1
V: TRBV18
DNA: TGTGCCAGCTCACCAACAGGGAACACTGAAGCTTTCTTT
CDR3: CASSPTGNTEAFF

size: -
D: TRBD2
J: TRBJ2-1
V: TRBV9
DNA: TGTGCCAGCAGCGTAGTTAGCGGGGGATACAATGAGCAGTTCTTC
CDR3: CASSVVSGGYNEQFF

size: -
D: TRBD1
J: TRBJ1-1
V: TRBV11-2
DNA: TGTGCCAGCAGGCGGGGACAGGGGAGGAACACTGAAGCTTTCTTT
CDR3: CASRRGQGRNTEAFF

size: -
D: -
J: TRBJ2-7
V: TRBV27
DNA: TGTGCCGCCCGAAGTCCAGGCTACGAGCAGTACTTC
CDR3: CAARSPGYEQYF

size: -
D: TRBD2
J: TRBJ2-7
V: TRBV27
DNA: TGTGCCAGCAGTCCCTTAGCGGGAGGGGCCTACGAGCAGTACTTC
CDR3: CASSPLAGGAYEQYF

size: -
D: TRBD1
J: TRBJ1-2
V: TRBV29-1
DNA: TGCAGCGTGACAGGGAGAAATGGCTACACCTTC
CDR3: CSVTGRNGYTF

size: -
D: -
J: TRBJ2-3
V: TRBV20-1
DNA: TGCAGTGGTGCGCCAAATACGCAGTATTTT
CDR3: CSGAPNTQYF

size: -
D: -
J: TRBJ1-2
V: TRBV28
DNA: TGTGCCAGCAGTTGGCAGGTAAACTATGGCTACACCTTC
CDR3: CASSWQVNYGYTF

size: -
D: TRBD2
J: TRBJ2-3
V: TRBV4-3
DNA: TGCGCCAGCAGCCAGGGACTAGCGGGAGGGTATACGCAGTATTTT
CDR3: CASSQGLAGGYTQYF

size: -
D: TRBD1
J: TRBJ2-2
V: TRBV7-9
DNA: TGTGCCAGCAGCTTAACGACAGGGGGTTCCGGGGAGCTGTTTTTT
CDR3: CASSLTTGGSGELFF